A selection of T cell receptor beta chains follows, all from one sample in a study of cytomegalovirus exposure and HLA in healthy donors. The data were produced by immunoSEQ multiplex PCR, yet TCRdb's version contains in-frame clones alone and is incomplete. This sample has 180,000 or so clones, with roughly 80% found just once. The sequenced sample was PBMCs. The receptors here all came from a woman between 40 and 55 years old in good health and CMV-seropositive. CDR3s include the opening cysteine and the closing phenylalanine or tryptophan. A D gene is named only where the DNA matches it firmly. Not all rows give a size; the values are once, few, many and, for expanded clones, a class.

clone_size d_call j_call v_call cdr3_nt cdr3_aa
. TRBD1 TRBJ2-5 TRBV4-1 TGCGCCAGCAGCCAAGAACCCGGCAGGGGGCGAATCAAGACCCAGTACTTC CASSQEPGRGRIKTQYF
. TRBD1 TRBJ1-5 TRBV19 TGTGCCAGTAGTACCGACTGGGACAGGGGCCCGCCCCAGCATTTT CASSTDWDRGPPQHF
. . TRBJ2-1 TRBV6-6 TGTGCCAGCAGTAATACTGGACAAAGCTCCTACAATGAGCAGTTCTTC CASSNTGQSSYNEQFF
. TRBD1 TRBJ2-1 TRBV11-3 TGTGCCAGCAGCTTAGAGGGACAGGGGGCAGATGAGCAGTTCTTC CASSLEGQGADEQFF
. . TRBJ1-4 TRBV6-5 TGTGCCTCCTCAAGGGGAGGTCGGGGCCGGGGTGAACTGTTTTTT CASSRGGRGRGELFF
few . TRBJ1-2 TRBV7-2 TGTGCCAGCAGCTTCCCTGGGAGGGGGGGCTACACCTTC CASSFPGRGGYTF
once . TRBJ1-4 TRBV2 TGTGCCAGCAGTGAAATAGAGCGGAGTAATGAAAAACTGTTTTTT CASSEIERSNEKLFF
once TRBD2 TRBJ2-5 TRBV4-2 TGTGCCAGCAGCCCCATCCTAGCGGGAGAGACCCAGTACTTC CASSPILAGETQYF
. TRBD2 TRBJ2-7 TRBV14 TGTGCCAGCAGCCGACTAGCGGGAGGGCCCTACGAGCAGTACTTC CASSRLAGGPYEQYF
once . TRBJ1-4 TRBV28 TGTGCCAGCAGTATCCCCGGGTATAGGGGTGAAAAACTGTTTTTT CASSIPGYRGEKLFF